This T cell receptor (beta chain) comes out of a study of monozygotic twins with inflammatory bowel disease. Overall study findings and caveats: Relative to healthy twins, IBD patients had fewer clonotypes in common with others, a gap that was especially apparent with disease activity. No difference was seen in repertoire similarity between concordant and discordant twins, possibly from limited power.

Germline CDR1 is SGHVS and CDR2 is FQNEAQ. The CDR3 has 13 amino acids. TCRdb reprocessed the 5' RACE reads; each CDR3 protein has one entry and no DNA is given. The sample table sets out about 300,000 distinct CDR3 sequences. On this clonotype itself: The antigen is not known.

Sequencing input: blood. The sequence derives from a human donor with ulcerative colitis or Crohn's disease, or a healthy co-twin of an affected twin (not recorded which). This chain joins TRBV7-8 and TRBJ2-3. CDR3 amino acids: CASSLTRWDTQYF.